This T cell receptor (beta chain) is drawn from a study of neurological immune-mediated disorders. V lost 5 bases, J lost 5 bases, and 1 base stayed unmatched. Per germline, CDR1 SEHNR and CDR2 FQNEAQ (reference sequence). The CDR3 length is 13 residues. Study results and caveats: CDR3 amino acid sequences of expanded clones were not shared across subjects, a result suggesting private repertoires in all groups.

At least ten counts were recorded for this clonotype. Its specificity is not known. The cDNA was synthesized by 5'RACE incorporating 10-nucleotide random UMIs. Sequencing runs each generated in excess of 180 million TCR-beta sequences derived from 15-18 subjects. In TCRdb, the 5' RACE reads were re-called with MiXCR into one record per CDR3 protein. This table holds about 25,000 distinct CDR3 sequences, around 15% found once. The chain links TRBV7-9 to TRBJ1-5; 9 bases are a match to TRBD1. This TCR was recovered from a woman between 40 and 55 years old with HTLV-1-associated myelopathy (HAM/TSP). Sequencing input: PBMCs. DNA for the CDR3: TGTGCCAGCAGCAGACAGGGGGATCAGCCCCAGCATTTT. Translating it yields CASSRQGDQPQHF.